This T cell receptor beta chain stems from a study of blood T cell repertoires in COVID-19. Overall study: Sites in the United States, Italy and Spain provided acute and convalescent COVID-19 samples.

CDR3 length equals 14 residues. V lost 6 bases and J lost 2, with 12 bases in between. The germline V gene encodes CDR1 LGHNA and CDR2 YNFKEQ. Some clones are missing from TCRdb's copy, which holds only in-frame ones; the method was immunoSEQ multiplex PCR. The data contain 400,000 to 450,000 clones, approximately 89% of them singletons. The source is a woman between 50 and 59 years old with COVID-19, enrolled during active disease. The rearrangement joins TRBV4-2 to TRBJ2-3, with D maybe TRBD1 (5 bases). Sequences were obtained from peripheral blood. CDR3 nucleotide sequence: TGTGCCAGCAGGGACACTTGGGACACAGATACGCAGTATTTT. It is translated as CASRDTWDTDTQYF.